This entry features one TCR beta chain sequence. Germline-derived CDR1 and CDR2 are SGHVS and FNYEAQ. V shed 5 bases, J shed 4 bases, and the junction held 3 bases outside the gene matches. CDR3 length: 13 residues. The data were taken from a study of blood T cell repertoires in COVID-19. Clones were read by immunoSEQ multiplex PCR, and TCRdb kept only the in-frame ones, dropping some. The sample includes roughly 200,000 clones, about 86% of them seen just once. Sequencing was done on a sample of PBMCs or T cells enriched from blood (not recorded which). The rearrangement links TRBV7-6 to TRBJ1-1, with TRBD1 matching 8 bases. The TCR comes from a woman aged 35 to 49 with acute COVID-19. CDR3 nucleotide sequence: TGTGCCAGCAGCCTAGACAGGGGCACTGAAGCTTTCTTT. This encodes CASSLDRGTEAFF.